The 30 T cell receptor beta chains below were found in one sample sequenced in a study of blood T cell repertoires in COVID-19. The method was immunoSEQ multiplex PCR; TCRdb's version includes in-frame clones alone and lacks a portion of them. The table includes approximately 220,000 clones, about four fifths detected once. The material sequenced was peripheral blood. The receptors were sampled from a woman aged 45-65 years with acute or convalescent COVID-19.

V is TRBV7-9 and J is TRBJ2-5, with 8 bases lining up with TRBD2. From germline, CDR1 is SEHNR and CDR2 FQNEAQ (reference sequence). V shed 8 bases and J 3 bases; nucleotides not matched to a gene: 11. The length of the CDR3 is 15 residues. The CDR3 region is CASGGGPRSKETQYF. DNA of the CDR3: TGTGCCAGCGGCGGGGGGCCTCGTTCGAAAGAGACCCAGTACTTC.

The V gene is TRBV5-5, the J gene TRBJ2-1; a possible D gene is TRBD1 (5 bases). Germline V gene data show CDR1 as SGHKS and CDR2 as YYEKEE (reference sequence). Trimming cost V 0 bases and J 2 bases, with 6 bases left between them. CDR3 length: 14 residues. CDR3 coding DNA: TGTGCCAGCAGCTTGGCAGGGACCTACAATGAGCAGTTCTTC. Translation: CASSLAGTYNEQFF.

This clone has more than one count but fewer than ten. CDR3: CASSRGSYGYTF. In nucleotides, the CDR3 is TGTGCCAGTAGTCGGGGGAGCTATGGCTACACCTTC. The chain is built from TRBV19 and TRBJ1-2; D possibly corresponds to TRBD1 (5 bases). The CDR3 is 12 residues long. CDR1 is LNHDA and CDR2 is SQIVND in the germline V gene (reference sequence). V dropped 5 bases and J dropped 4 bases, with 8 bases sitting between them.

The chain employs TRBV6-2 or TRBV6-3 and TRBJ1-2; 7 bases fit TRBD1. The CDR3 runs to 15 residues. V lost 6 bases, J lost 3 bases, and 10 bases stayed unmatched. From germline, CDR1 is MNHEY and CDR2 SVGEGT. As DNA, the CDR3 is TGTGCCAGCAGCCGGCAGACAGGGTGGGACTATGGCTACACCTTC. It yields the protein CASSRQTGWDYGYTF.

V is TRBV4-1 and J is TRBJ1-5; 10 bases align to TRBD1. V lost 0 bases and J lost 7; bases outside the gene matches: 3. The CDR3 length is 15 residues. The V gene's germline CDR1 is MGHRA and CDR2 YSYEKL. The CDR3 nucleotides read TGCGCCAGCAGCCAAGACGACAGGGGGCGGCAGCCCCAGCATTTT. This encodes CASSQDDRGRQPQHF.

In this sample, this clone turned up a few times. The rearrangement uses TRBV14 and TRBJ2-7, with TRBD2 matching 8 bases. J lost 6 bases, V lost 3 bases, and 7 bases had no gene match. The CDR3 is 14 residues long. Per the germline V gene, CDR1 is SGHDN and CDR2 is FVKESK. The CDR3 DNA sequence: TGTGCCAGCAGCCAGAGCGGGAGCGGTGGCGAGCAGTACTTC. This encodes CASSQSGSGGEQYF.

The chain couples TRBV5-6 to TRBJ2-7, with D tentatively TRBD2 (5 bases). Germline-derived CDR1 and CDR2 are SGHDT and YYEEEE. The V end was cut by 4 bases, the J end by 4 bases, with 24 bases between. This CDR3 spans 17 amino acids. The CDR3 nucleotides read TGTGCCAGCAGCAGAGTGGACCGGGTCTTCGGGAAATACGAGCAGTACTTC. Protein: CASSRVDRVFGKYEQYF.

The gene calls are TRBV4-2 and TRBJ2-4, with D possibly matching TRBD2 (7 bases). V was trimmed by 2 bases and J by 5 bases, leaving 13 bases between them. CDR3 length: 15 amino acids. Per germline, CDR1 LGHNA and CDR2 YNFKEQ. The CDR3 loop is CASSQLIGGQNIQYF. CDR3 nucleotide sequence: TGTGCCAGCAGCCAACTCATCGGGGGGCAAAACATTCAGTACTTC.

V is TRBV28 and J is TRBJ1-2; D remains unclear. The CDR3 runs to 12 residues. Trimming stripped 1 base from V and 7 bases from J, with 7 bases between. Germline lookup yields CDR1 MDHEN and CDR2 SYDVKM. CDR3: CASSLYAGGYTF. CDR3 DNA sequence: TGTGCCAGCAGTTTATATGCAGGTGGCTACACCTTC.

V is TRBV11-3 and J is TRBJ2-3; perhaps TRBD1 as D (5 bases). Germline V gene data show CDR1 as SGHNT and CDR2 as YENEEA. Trimming stripped 1 base from V and 4 bases from J, with 9 bases between. The CDR3 is made up of 14 amino acids. The CDR3 bases are TGTGCCAGCAGCTTAGGGGGCTCGTCAGATACGCAGTATTTT. Its protein product is CASSLGGSSDTQYF.

This clone was counted a single time. This chain uses TRBV29-1 with TRBJ2-3, with D perhaps TRBD1 (6 bases). V was clipped by 5 bases and J by 12 bases, with 24 bases between them. Germline loops: CDR1 SQVTM, CDR2 ANQGSEA. This CDR3 is built from 14 residues. CDR3 in amino acids: CSVSPLVGAASQYF. In DNA, the CDR3 is TGCAGCGTTTCTCCGTTGGTGGGGGCTGCCTCCCAGTATTTT.

The chain is built from TRBV19 and TRBJ2-2; 14 bases agree with TRBD2. The CDR3 covers 18 residues. Germline trimming cut 2 bases from V and 6 bases from J; bases unmatched to any gene: 8. Looked up from germline, CDR1 is LNHDA and CDR2 is SQIVND (reference sequence). Here the CDR3 DNA reads TGTGCCAGTAGTATATACGGACTAGCGGGAGGATCGCCCGGGGAGCTGTTTTTT. This translates into CASSIYGLAGGSPGELFF. Combining the CDR3 with reference TRBV19 and TRBJ2-2 gives the whole variable domain DGGITQSPKYLFRKEGQNVTLSCEQNLNHDAMYWYRQDPGQGLRLIYYSQIVNDFQKGDIAEGYSVSREKKESFPLTVTSAQKNPTAFYLCASSIYGLAGGSPGELFFGEGSRLTVL.

This clone occurred once. The V gene is TRBV7-9, the J gene TRBJ2-2, with TRBD1 matching over 12 bases. V shed 4 bases and J 9 bases; nucleotides not matched to a gene: 15. Germline V gene sequence: CDR1 SEHNR, CDR2 FQNEAQ (reference sequence). This CDR3 contains 18 residues. Here the CDR3 DNA reads TGTGCCAGCAGCTCCGGCCAACGGCCGGGACAGGGGGCGAGGGAGCTGTTTTTT. Translation: CASSSGQRPGQGARELFF.

The chain joins TRBV5-5 to TRBJ2-7; possibly TRBD2 for D (6 bases). CDR1 SGHKS and CDR2 YYEKEE come from the germline V gene (reference sequence). The CDR3 loop spans 14 amino acids. The V and J ends lost 0 bases and 1 base respectively, with 8 bases between them. The CDR3 coding sequence is TGTGCCAGCAGCTTGGGGGCGGGATCCTACGAGCAGTACTTC. It codes for CASSLGAGSYEQYF.

In this sample, this clone turned up once. The CDR3 region is CASSYVGEGYGYTF. CDR3 bases: TGTGCCAGCAGTTACGTCGGGGAGGGATATGGCTACACCTTC. The rearrangement links TRBV6-6 to TRBJ1-2; no clear D. Germline CDR1 is MNHNY and CDR2 is SVGAGI (reference sequence). V lost 2 bases to trimming and J lost 5 bases, with 12 bases between them. The CDR3 has 14 amino acids.

The CDR3 nucleotides are TGTGCCAGCAGCTTGGATCTCGATGAGCAGTTCTTC. Amino acid sequence: CASSLDLDEQFF. The rearrangement joins TRBV5-5 to TRBJ2-1, with D uncertain. V was shortened by 0 bases and J by 8 bases, with 6 bases between the two germline ends. Germline CDR1 is SGHKS and CDR2 is YYEKEE (reference sequence). The length of the CDR3 is 12 residues.

DNA for the CDR3: TGTGCCAGCAGTTTATATCCCCCCCTAAGCTCTGGGGCCAACGTCCTGACTTTC. Protein product: CASSLYPPLSSGANVLTF. The gene calls are TRBV27 and TRBJ2-6; the D is unclear. Looked up from germline, CDR1 is MNHEY and CDR2 is SMNVEV (reference sequence). This CDR3 spans 18 amino acids. The V and J ends lost 1 base and 0 bases respectively, with 13 bases between them.

This chain connects TRBV18 to TRBJ2-7, with D perhaps TRBD2 (6 bases). CDR1 and CDR2 (germline): KGHSH, LQKENI. The CDR3 has 14 amino acids. Between the trimmed V and J ends, which lost 2 bases and 5 bases, there was a span of 13 bases. The CDR3 here is CASSPRRDSDEQYF. The DNA for the CDR3 is TGTGCCAGCTCACCAAGGCGGGATAGCGACGAGCAGTACTTC.

The genes are TRBV19 and TRBJ2-1; 11 bases line up with TRBD2. The trim removed 3 bases at V and 8 bases at J, leaving 9 bases unmatched. The CDR3 extends over 16 amino acids. CDR1 and CDR2 from the germline V gene are LNHDA and SQIVND (reference sequence). The CDR3 spells CASSILITSGSYEQFF. Written as DNA, the CDR3 is TGTGCCAGTAGTATTTTAATCACTAGCGGGAGCTATGAGCAGTTCTTC.

There are many counts of this clone. The chain employs TRBV5-1 and TRBJ2-7; D ambiguous. The CDR3 length is 14 residues. Trimming pared 2 bases from V and 2 bases from J, leaving 11 bases between. The V gene's germline CDR1 is SGHRS and CDR2 YFSETQ. The chain's CDR3 is CASSLQSPAYEQYF. The CDR3 nucleotides read TGCGCCAGCAGCTTACAGAGTCCTGCCTACGAGCAGTACTTC. The whole variable domain, filled in from reference TRBV5-1 and TRBJ2-7, reads KAGVTQTPRYLIKTRGQQVTLSCSPISGHRSVSWYQQTPGQGLQFLFEYFSETQRNKGNFPGRFSGRQFSNSRSEMNVSTLELGDSALYLCASSLQSPAYEQYFGPGTRLTVT.

The genes are TRBV5-1 and TRBJ1-2; tentatively, D is TRBD1 (5 bases). In germline, CDR1 is SGHRS, CDR2 YFSETQ. V shed 4 bases and J shed 4 bases, with 11 bases lying between them. The CDR3 covers 13 residues. CDR3 DNA sequence: TGCGCCAGCAGCGGGGGGGATGGCTATGGCTACACCTTC. Protein: CASSGGDGYGYTF.

This clone was found once. This rearrangement joins TRBV15 to TRBJ2-1; 9 bases match TRBD2. CDR3 length equals 15 residues. The ends lost 1 base at V and 8 bases at J; junction bases unmatched: 6. The germline V gene has CDR1 LNHNV and CDR2 YYDKDF (reference sequence). CDR3 DNA sequence: TGTGCCACCAGCAGAGTGAGCGGGAGGACGTATGAGCAGTTCTTC. Its protein is CATSRVSGRTYEQFF.

This chain joins TRBV3-1 (or the pseudogene TRBV3-2) and TRBJ2-2; 14 bases match TRBD2. The CDR3 contains 16 residues. V was pared by 4 bases and J by 4 bases, with 2 bases of the junction left unmatched. Germline-derived CDR1 and CDR2 are LGHDT and YNNKEL (reference sequence). The CDR3 DNA is TGTGCCAGCAGCCCGGGACTAGCGGGAGCCACCGGGGAGCTGTTTTTT. Protein product: CASSPGLAGATGELFF.

J is TRBJ2-7 and V is TRBV6-4, with D tentatively TRBD2 (6 bases). CDR3 size: 13 residues. V was trimmed by 4 bases and J by 6 bases, leaving 13 bases between them. The V gene's germline CDR1 is MRHNA and CDR2 SNTAGT. The CDR3 sequence: CASSGVGGGEQYF. CDR3 coding DNA: TGTGCCAGCAGTGGGGTCGGGGGAGGCGAGCAGTACTTC.

In its sample, this clone was seen a few times. V usage is TRBV6-6 and J usage is TRBJ2-7, with 9 bases identical to TRBD1. The junction had 7 bases not matched to a gene; V was cut back by 6 bases and J by 4 bases. CDR3 length: 14 residues. Germline values: CDR1 MNHNY, CDR2 SVGAGI (reference sequence). This chain's CDR3 is CASRPPGQGYEQYF. CDR3 coding DNA: TGTGCCAGCAGGCCACCGGGACAGGGATACGAGCAGTACTTC.

J is TRBJ1-2 and V is TRBV27; perhaps TRBD1 as D (5 bases). The germline V gene encodes CDR1 MNHEY and CDR2 SMNVEV (reference sequence). This CDR3 has 14 residues. V was pared by 4 bases and J by 3 bases, with 12 bases between. Written as DNA, the CDR3 is TGTGCCAGCAGTTCCGGGGGGACGGACTATGGCTACACCTTC. This gives the protein CASSSGGTDYGYTF.

V gene TRBV11-3 combines with J gene TRBJ2-1; 7 bases fit TRBD2. The J segment lost 6 bases and the V segment lost 5 bases, leaving 4 bases of the junction unmatched. The CDR3 consists of 13 residues. Looked up from germline, CDR1 is SGHNT and CDR2 is YENEEA. The CDR3: CASSLGTINEQFF. CDR3 coding DNA: TGTGCCAGCAGCCTCGGGACTATCAATGAGCAGTTCTTC.

The genes are TRBV19 and TRBJ2-7; 9 bases are a match to TRBD1. Trimming cost V 2 bases and J 3 bases; bases outside gene matches: 5. This CDR3 contains 15 residues. CDR1 and CDR2 from the germline V gene are LNHDA and SQIVND (reference sequence). The CDR3 DNA follows: TGTGCCAGTAGTATATCCAGACAGGGGGTCTACGAGCAGTACTTC. Amino acids: CASSISRQGVYEQYF.

The gene calls are TRBV3-1 (or the pseudogene TRBV3-2) and TRBJ2-3; no definite D call. This CDR3 contains 13 residues. With 0 bases removed from V and 6 bases from J, the gap between germline ends came to 7 bases. Germline V gives CDR1 LGHDT, CDR2 YNNKEL (reference sequence). CDR3 in DNA: TGTGCCAGCAGCCAAGATCCCGTTGATACGCAGTATTTT. Protein: CASSQDPVDTQYF.

This sequence joins TRBV29-1 and TRBJ1-3, with TRBD1 matching 8 bases. The germline V gene has CDR1 SQVTM and CDR2 ANQGSEA. The CDR3 is 15 amino acids. V lost 4 bases, J lost 4 bases, and 9 bases stayed unmatched. The CDR3 loop reads CSVADRGRGGNTIYF. The CDR3 DNA follows: TGCAGCGTTGCCGACAGGGGCAGAGGGGGAAACACCATATATTTT. Looking up the rest from reference TRBV29-1 and TRBJ1-3 gives the full variable domain: SAVISQKPSRDICQRGTSLTIQCQVDSQVTMMFWYRQQPGQSLTLIATANQGSEATYESGFVIDKFPISRPNLTFSTLTVSNMSPEDSSIYLCSVADRGRGGNTIYFGEGSWLTVV.